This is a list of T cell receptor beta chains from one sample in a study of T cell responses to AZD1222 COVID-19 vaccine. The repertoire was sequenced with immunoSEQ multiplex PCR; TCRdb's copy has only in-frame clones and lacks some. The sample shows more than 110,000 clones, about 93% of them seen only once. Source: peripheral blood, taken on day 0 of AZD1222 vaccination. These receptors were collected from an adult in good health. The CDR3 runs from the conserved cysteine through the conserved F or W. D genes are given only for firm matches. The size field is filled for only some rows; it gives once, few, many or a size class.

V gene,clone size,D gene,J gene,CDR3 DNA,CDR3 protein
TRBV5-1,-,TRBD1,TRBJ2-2,TGCGCCAGCAGCATGGACAGGGGACCCGGGGAGCTGTTTTTT,CASSMDRGPGELFF
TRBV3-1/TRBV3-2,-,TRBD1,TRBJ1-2,TGTGCCAGCAGAGACAGGGGGTATGGCTACACCTTC,CASRDRGYGYTF
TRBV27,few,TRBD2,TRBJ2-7,TGTGCCAGCAGTTTACGGCGGGAGAACTACGAGCAGTACTTC,CASSLRRENYEQYF
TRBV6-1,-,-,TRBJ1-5,TGTGCCAGCAGTGAAATCTGGCCCCAGCATTTT,CASSEIWPQHF
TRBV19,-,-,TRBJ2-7,TGTGCCAGTAGTATTGGTGGGAATAACCGGCAGTACTTC,CASSIGGNNRQYF
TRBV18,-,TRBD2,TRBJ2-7,TGTGCCAGCTCATCCTTCCCGACTAGCGGCGGCTACGAGCAGTACTTC,CASSSFPTSGGYEQYF
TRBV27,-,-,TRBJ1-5,TGTGCCAGCAGTCGAGACCCACCCTCTGGGCGGCCCCAGCATTTT,CASSRDPPSGRPQHF
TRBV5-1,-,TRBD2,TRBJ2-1,TGCGCCAGCAGGCCTCTAGCGGGAGATGAGCAGTTCTTC,CASRPLAGDEQFF
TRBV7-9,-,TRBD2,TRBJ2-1,TGTGCCAGCAGCCCCCGGATAGCGGGAAGAGTTGAGCAGTTCTTC,CASSPRIAGRVEQFF
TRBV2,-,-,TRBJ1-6,TGTGCCAGCAGGCAGGCCAGCTCCTATAATTCACCCCTCCACTTT,CASRQASSYNSPLHF
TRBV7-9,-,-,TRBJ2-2,TGTGCCAGCATCGCCGGGACACCCAACACCGGGGAGCTGTTTTTT,CASIAGTPNTGELFF
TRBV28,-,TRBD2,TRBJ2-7,TGTGCCAGCAGCCCTAGGGGCGGGAGCTCCTACGAGCAGTACTTC,CASSPRGGSSYEQYF
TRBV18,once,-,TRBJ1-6,TGTGCCAGCTCATCGTCCACGGCCCGGGATTATAATTCACCCCTCCACTTT,CASSSSTARDYNSPLHF
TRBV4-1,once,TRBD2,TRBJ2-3,TGCGCCAGCAGCTTCCGGACTAGGTCTAGCACAGATACGCAGTATTTT,CASSFRTRSSTDTQYF
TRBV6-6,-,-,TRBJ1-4,TGTGCCAGCACCCTCACAGGGCTTAATGAAAAACTGTTTTTT,CASTLTGLNEKLFF
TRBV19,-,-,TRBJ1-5,TGTGCCAGTAGGGGACGGAGACAACCTGGCAATCAGCCCCAGCATTTT,CASRGRRQPGNQPQHF
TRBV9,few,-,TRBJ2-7,TGTGCCAGCAGCGTAGGGTGGGGAGGACTCTACGAGCAGTACTTC,CASSVGWGGLYEQYF
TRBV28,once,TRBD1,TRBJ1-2,TGTGCCAGCAGTCCTCCGACAGGGCGCTTCTATGGCTACACCTTC,CASSPPTGRFYGYTF
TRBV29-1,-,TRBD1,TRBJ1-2,TGCAGCGTTGATGCGGAGACAGGGAGCGGCTACACCTTC,CSVDAETGSGYTF
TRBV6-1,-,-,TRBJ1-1,TGTGCCAGCAGTGAAACGGGAAGGAGCACTGAAGCTTTCTTT,CASSETGRSTEAFF